This entry describes one T cell receptor (beta chain). As yet, its antigen is unknown. PCR primers comprised 60 Vbeta and 13 Jbeta primers. Generated by immunoSEQ multiplex PCR, the TCRdb table keeps only in-frame clones and is missing some. The sample shows roughly 120,000 clones, about 81% of them seen only once. These data come from a study of cytomegalovirus exposure and HLA in healthy donors. Trimming removed 11 bases at V and 0 bases at J, with 13 bases between. Germline V gives CDR1 SNHLY, CDR2 FYNNEI. The CDR3 runs to 13 residues. Whole-study findings and limits: Clonal expansion was found to be greater in HLA-associated TCR beta chains than in equally common others in a later analysis.

The TCR sequence derives from a man aged 35 to 55 in good health and CMV-seronegative. The V call is TRBV2, the J call TRBJ1-1; the D is unclear. The sample taken for sequencing was PBMCs. The CDR3 spells CAGRQDMNTEAFF. The CDR3 DNA is TGTGCCGGAAGGCAAGACATGAACACTGAAGCTTTCTTT.